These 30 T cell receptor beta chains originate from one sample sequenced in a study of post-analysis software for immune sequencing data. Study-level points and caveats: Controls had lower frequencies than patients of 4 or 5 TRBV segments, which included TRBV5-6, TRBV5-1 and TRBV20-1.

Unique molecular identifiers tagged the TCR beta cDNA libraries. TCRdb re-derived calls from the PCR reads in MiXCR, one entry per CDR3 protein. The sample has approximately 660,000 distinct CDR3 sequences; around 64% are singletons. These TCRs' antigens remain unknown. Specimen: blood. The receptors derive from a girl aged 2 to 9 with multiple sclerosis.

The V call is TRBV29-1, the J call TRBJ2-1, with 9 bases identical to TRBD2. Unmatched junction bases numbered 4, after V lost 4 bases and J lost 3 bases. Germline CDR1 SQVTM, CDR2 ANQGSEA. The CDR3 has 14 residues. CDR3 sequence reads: CSVAGTSSYNEQFF. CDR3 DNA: TGCAGCGTTGCCGGGACTAGCAGCTACAATGAGCAGTTCTTC.

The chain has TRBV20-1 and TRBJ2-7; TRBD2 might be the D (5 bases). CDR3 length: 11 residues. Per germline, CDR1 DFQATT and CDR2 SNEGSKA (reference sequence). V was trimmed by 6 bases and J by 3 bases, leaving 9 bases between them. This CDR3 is CSALSGYEQYF. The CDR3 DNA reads TGCAGTGCCCTAAGCGGCTACGAGCAGTACTTC.

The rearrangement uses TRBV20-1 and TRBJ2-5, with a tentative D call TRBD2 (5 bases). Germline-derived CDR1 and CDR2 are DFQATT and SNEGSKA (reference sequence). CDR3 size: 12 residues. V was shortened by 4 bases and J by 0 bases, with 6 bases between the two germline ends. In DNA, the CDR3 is TGCAGTGCTACGGGGTACCAAGAGACCCAGTACTTC. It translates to CSATGYQETQYF.

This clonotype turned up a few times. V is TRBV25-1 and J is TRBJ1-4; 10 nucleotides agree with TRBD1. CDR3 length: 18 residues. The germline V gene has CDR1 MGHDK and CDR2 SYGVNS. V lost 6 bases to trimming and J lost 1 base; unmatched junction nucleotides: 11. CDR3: CASRQTGTGERTNEKLFF. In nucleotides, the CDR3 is TGTGCCAGCAGACAAACCGGGACAGGGGAGAGAACTAATGAAAAACTGTTTTTT.

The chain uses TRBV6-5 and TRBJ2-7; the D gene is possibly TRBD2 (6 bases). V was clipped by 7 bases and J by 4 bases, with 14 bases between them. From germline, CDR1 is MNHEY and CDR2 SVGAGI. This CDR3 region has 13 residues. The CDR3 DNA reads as TGTGCCAGCACTCGAGGGGCGGGATACGAGCAGTACTTC. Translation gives CASTRGAGYEQYF.

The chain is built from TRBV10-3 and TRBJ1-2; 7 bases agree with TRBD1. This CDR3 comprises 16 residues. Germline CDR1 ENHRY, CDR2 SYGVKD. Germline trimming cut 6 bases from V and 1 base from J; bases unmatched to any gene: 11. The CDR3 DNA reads TGTGCCATCAGCCCACCAACCGGGACAGTTAACTATGGCTACACCTTC. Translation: CAISPPTGTVNYGYTF.

The CDR3 DNA sequence: TGTGCCAGCAGCTTCAGACCCGAGCCTGAAGCTTTCTTT. Encoded protein: CASSFRPEPEAFF. The chain combines TRBV9 with TRBJ1-1; no firm D call. Germline lookup yields CDR1 SGDLS and CDR2 YYNGEE. The V end was cut by 4 bases, the J end by 6 bases, with 13 bases between. This CDR3 region has 13 residues.

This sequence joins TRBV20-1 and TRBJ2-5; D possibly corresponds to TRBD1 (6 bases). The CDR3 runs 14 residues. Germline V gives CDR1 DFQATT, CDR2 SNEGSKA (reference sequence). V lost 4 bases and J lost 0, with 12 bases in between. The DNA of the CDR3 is TGCAGTGCTATAGGGACACCAAACCAAGAGACCCAGTACTTC. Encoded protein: CSAIGTPNQETQYF.

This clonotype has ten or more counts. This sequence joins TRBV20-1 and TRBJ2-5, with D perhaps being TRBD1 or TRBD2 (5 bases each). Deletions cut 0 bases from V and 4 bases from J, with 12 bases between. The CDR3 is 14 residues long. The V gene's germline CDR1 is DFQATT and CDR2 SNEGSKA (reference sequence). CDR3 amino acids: CSARDGAGRETQYF. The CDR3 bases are TGCAGTGCTAGAGATGGGGCAGGGAGAGAGACCCAGTACTTC.

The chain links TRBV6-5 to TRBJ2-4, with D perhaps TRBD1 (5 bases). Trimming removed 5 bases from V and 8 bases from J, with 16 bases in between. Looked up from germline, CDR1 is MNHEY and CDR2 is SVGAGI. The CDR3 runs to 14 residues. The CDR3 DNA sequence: TGTGCCAGCAGTGCTGGGCAGGGTGGGGACATTCAGTACTTC. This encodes CASSAGQGGDIQYF.

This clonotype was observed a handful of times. CDR3 sequence reads: CASSLGLAAYQETQYF. CDR3 bases: TGTGCCAGCAGTCTTGGACTAGCGGCGTATCAAGAGACCCAGTACTTC. V is TRBV6-2 or TRBV6-3 and J is TRBJ2-5, with 10 nucleotides matching TRBD2. The CDR3 contains 16 residues. Germline lookup yields CDR1 MNHEY and CDR2 SVGEGT. V shed 5 bases and J 2 bases; nucleotides not matched to a gene: 8.

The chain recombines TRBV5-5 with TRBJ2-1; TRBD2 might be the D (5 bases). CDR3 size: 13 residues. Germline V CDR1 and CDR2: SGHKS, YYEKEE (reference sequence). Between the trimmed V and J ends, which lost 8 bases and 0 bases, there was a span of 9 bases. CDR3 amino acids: CASQRSSYNEQFF. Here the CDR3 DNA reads TGTGCCAGTCAGCGGAGCTCCTACAATGAGCAGTTCTTC.

CDR3: CATSRGRPNTGELFF. In DNA, the CDR3 is TGTGCCACCAGCCGGGGGAGACCGAACACCGGGGAGCTGTTTTTT. The chain employs TRBV24-1 and TRBJ2-2, with D possibly matching TRBD2 (6 bases). CDR3 length: 15 residues. Trimming cost V 7 bases and J 0 bases, with 11 bases left between them. Germline V gene data show CDR1 as KGHDR and CDR2 as SFDVKD.

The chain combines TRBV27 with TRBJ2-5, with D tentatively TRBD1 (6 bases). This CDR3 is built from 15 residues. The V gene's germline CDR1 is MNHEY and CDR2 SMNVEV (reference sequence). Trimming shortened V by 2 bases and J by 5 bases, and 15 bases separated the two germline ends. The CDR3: CASSLTRGLRETQYF. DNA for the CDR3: TGTGCCAGCAGTTTAACCAGGGGCCTTCGGGAGACCCAGTACTTC.

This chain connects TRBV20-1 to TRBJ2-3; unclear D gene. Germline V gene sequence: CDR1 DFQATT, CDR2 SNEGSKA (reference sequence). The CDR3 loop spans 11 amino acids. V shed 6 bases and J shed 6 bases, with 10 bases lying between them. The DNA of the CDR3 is TGCAGTGCCCGGCAGACGGATACGCAGTATTTT. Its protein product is CSARQTDTQYF.

The CDR3 coding sequence is TGTGCCAGCAGCATCGGCCGGGGAGGGAACACTGAAGCTTTCTTT. It encodes CASSIGRGGNTEAFF. This chain uses TRBV5-6 with TRBJ1-1; D is uncertain. This CDR3 has 15 amino acids. Trimming left V 4 bases short and J 1 base short, with 14 bases between. Germline CDR1 reads SGHDT; CDR2 reads YYEEEE.

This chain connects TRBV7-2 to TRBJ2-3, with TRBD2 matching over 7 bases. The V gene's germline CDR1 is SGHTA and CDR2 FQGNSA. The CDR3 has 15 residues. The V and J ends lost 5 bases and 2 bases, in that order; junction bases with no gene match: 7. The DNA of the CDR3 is TGTGCCAGCAGCCTGGACGGGACTAACACAGATACGCAGTATTTT. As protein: CASSLDGTNTDTQYF.

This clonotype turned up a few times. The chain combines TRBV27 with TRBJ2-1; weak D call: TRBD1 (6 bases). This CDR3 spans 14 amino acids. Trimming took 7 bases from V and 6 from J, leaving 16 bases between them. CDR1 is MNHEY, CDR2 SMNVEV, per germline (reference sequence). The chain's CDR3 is CASIRPGAFNEQFF. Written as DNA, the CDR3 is TGTGCCAGCATCAGGCCAGGGGCCTTCAATGAGCAGTTCTTC.

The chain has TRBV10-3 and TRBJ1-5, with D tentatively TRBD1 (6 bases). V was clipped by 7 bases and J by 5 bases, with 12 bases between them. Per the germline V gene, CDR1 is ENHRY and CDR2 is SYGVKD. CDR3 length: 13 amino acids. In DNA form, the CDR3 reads TGTGCCATCAAGGGGGGAGCCGATCAGCCCCAGCATTTT. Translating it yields CAIKGGADQPQHF.

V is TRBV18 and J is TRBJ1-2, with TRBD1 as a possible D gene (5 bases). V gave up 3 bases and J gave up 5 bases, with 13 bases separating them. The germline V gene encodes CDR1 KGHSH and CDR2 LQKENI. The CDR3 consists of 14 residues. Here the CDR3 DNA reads TGTGCCAGCTCACCTGAGGGAGGGACGTATGGCTACACCTTC. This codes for CASSPEGGTYGYTF.

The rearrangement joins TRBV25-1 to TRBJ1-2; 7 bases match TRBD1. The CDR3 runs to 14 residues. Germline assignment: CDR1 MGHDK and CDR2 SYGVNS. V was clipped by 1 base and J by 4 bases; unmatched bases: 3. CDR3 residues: CASSESPGGYGYTF. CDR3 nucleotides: TGTGCCAGCAGTGAATCCCCAGGGGGCTATGGCTACACCTTC.

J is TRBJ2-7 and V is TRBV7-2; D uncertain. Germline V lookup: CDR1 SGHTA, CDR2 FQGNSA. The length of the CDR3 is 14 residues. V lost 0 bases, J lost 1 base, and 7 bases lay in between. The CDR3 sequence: CASSLAPVSYEQYF. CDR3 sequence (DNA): TGTGCCAGCAGCTTAGCCCCCGTATCCTACGAGCAGTACTTC.

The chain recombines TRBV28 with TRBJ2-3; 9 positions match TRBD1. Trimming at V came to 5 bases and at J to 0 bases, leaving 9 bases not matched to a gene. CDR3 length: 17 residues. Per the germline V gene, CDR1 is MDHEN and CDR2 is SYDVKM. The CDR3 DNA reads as TGTGCCAGCAGTACAGCCGGGACAGGGACTAGCACAGATACGCAGTATTTT. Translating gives CASSTAGTGTSTDTQYF.

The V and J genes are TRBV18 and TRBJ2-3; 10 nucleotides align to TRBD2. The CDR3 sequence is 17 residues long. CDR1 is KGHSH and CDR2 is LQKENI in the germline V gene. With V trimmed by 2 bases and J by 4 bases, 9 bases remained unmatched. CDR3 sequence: CASSPDLAGDGADTQYF. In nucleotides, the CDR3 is TGTGCCAGCTCACCAGACCTAGCGGGAGATGGCGCAGATACGCAGTATTTT.

CDR3 DNA sequence: TGTGCCAGCAGCTTCCCGGGACAGGGCGGTAAGAACACTGAAGCTTTCTTT. The encoded protein is CASSFPGQGGKNTEAFF. The chain has TRBV5-5 and TRBJ1-1, with 9 bases fitting TRBD1. The CDR3 totals 17 residues. V shed 2 bases, J shed 1 base, and the junction held 9 bases outside the gene matches. Germline CDR1 reads SGHKS; CDR2 reads YYEKEE (reference sequence).

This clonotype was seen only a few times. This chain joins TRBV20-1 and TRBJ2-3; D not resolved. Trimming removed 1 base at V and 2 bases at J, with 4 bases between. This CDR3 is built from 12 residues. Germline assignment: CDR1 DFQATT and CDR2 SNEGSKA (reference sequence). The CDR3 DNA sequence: TGCAGTGCTAGAGGCGACACAGATACGCAGTATTTT. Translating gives CSARGDTDTQYF.

The CDR3 loop is CASSSTSRASTDTQYF. The CDR3 nucleotides are TGTGCCAGCAGTTCCACATCTCGGGCTAGCACAGATACGCAGTATTTT. The genes are TRBV6-6 and TRBJ2-3, with no clear D. V lost 4 bases to trimming and J lost 0 bases, with 14 bases between them. Per the germline V gene, CDR1 is MNHNY and CDR2 is SVGAGI (reference sequence). The CDR3 has 16 amino acids.

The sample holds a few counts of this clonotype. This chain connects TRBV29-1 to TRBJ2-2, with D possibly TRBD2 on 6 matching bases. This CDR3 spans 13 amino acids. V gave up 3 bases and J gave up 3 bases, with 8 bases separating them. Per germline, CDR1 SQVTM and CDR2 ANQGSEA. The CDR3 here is CSVDREDTGELFF. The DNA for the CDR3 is TGCAGCGTTGACAGGGAGGACACCGGGGAGCTGTTTTTT.

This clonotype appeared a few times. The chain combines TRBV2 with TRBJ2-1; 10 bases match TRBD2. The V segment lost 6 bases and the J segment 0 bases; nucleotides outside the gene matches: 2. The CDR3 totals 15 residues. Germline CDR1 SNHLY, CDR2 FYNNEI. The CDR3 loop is CASRLAGGSYNEQFF. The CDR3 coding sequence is TGTGCCAGCAGATTAGCGGGGGGCTCCTACAATGAGCAGTTCTTC.

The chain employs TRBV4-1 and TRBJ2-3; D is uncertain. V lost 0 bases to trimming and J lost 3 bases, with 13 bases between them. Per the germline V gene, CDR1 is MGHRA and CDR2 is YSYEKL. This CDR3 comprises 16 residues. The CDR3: CASSQDWRRTTDTQYF. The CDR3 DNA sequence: TGCGCCAGCAGCCAAGATTGGCGGAGAACTACAGATACGCAGTATTTT.